The clone carrying this T cell receptor beta chain was counted a single time. Its specificity is unknown. This record belongs to a study of shared clonotypes between healthy human individuals. Notes on the study in general: Researchers found naive subsets generally carried larger estimated richness than memory subsets.

The J segment lost 0 bases and the V segment lost 2 bases, leaving 8 bases of the junction unmatched. This CDR3 is built from 17 residues. Germline values: CDR1 KGHSH, CDR2 LQKENI. Sequencing used immunoSEQ multiplex PCR; TCRdb keeps in-frame clones, though not all of them. The sample lists about 2.1 million clones; 85% to 95% were seen once. Naive CD8 cells lacked CD45RO, underwent positive selection for CCR7 and left out terminally differentiated effector memory CD45RA+ cells. The receptor's source is a man aged 18 to 30 in good health. Some clones in this sample may be carry-over from other donors' samples. The sample taken for sequencing was naive CD8+ T cells from PBMCs. This chain joins TRBV18 and TRBJ2-7, with 9 bases lining up with TRBD2. The CDR3 loop reads CASSPTSGTSSSYEQYF. CDR3 nucleotides: TGTGCCAGCTCACCAACCTCGGGGACTAGCAGCTCCTACGAGCAGTACTTC.